This paragraph covers one T cell receptor (beta chain) sequence. TCRdb's copy holds only in-frame clones and misses some; the assay was immunoSEQ multiplex PCR. The sample lists tens of thousands of clones, under 99% occurring once. This specimen comes from a study of technical replicates of blood from a handful of donors. Germline V gives CDR1 KGHSH, CDR2 LQKENI. This CDR3 region has 16 residues. The junction had 6 bases not matched to a gene; V was cut back by 0 bases and J by 5 bases. The material sequenced was T cells isolated from PBMCs. The receptor was derived from a human donor in good health. The chain employs TRBV18 and TRBJ1-5, with 8 bases that match TRBD1. CDR3 loop: CASSPPNRGRYQPQHF. The CDR3 DNA reads as TGTGCCAGCTCACCACCAAACAGGGGGAGATATCAGCCCCAGCATTTT. The whole variable domain, remainder taken from reference TRBV18 and TRBJ1-5, is NAGVMQNPRHLVRRRGQEARLRCSPMKGHSHVYWYRQLPEEGLKFMVYLQKENIIDESGMPKERFSAEFPKEGPSILRIQQVVRGDSAAYFCASSPPNRGRYQPQHFGDGTRLSIL.